The 27 T cell receptor beta chains below were found in one sample sequenced in a study of CD8+CD57+ T cells in acquired aplastic anemia. An expansion of CD8+CD57+ cells by flow cytometry had been shown in patients chosen for sequencing. TCR beta VDJ combinations and CDR3 sequences were profiled from genomic DNA. TCRdb used MiXCR to reprocess the reads, holding one entry per CDR3 protein. The table records 170,000 or so distinct CDR3 sequences, 55% to 65% of them present only once. The sequenced sample consisted of sorted CD4+, CD8+, or CD8+CD57+ T cells (not recorded which) from PBMCs. The receptors stem from a human donor with aplastic anemia.

This clonotype was observed many times. The chain recombines TRBV24-1 with TRBJ2-3; D call uncertain. The CDR3 contains 16 residues. The V gene lost 3 bases and the J gene lost 0 bases, with 12 bases spanning the gap. Germline assignment: CDR1 KGHDR and CDR2 SFDVKD. The chain's CDR3 is CATSDTEDASTDTQYF. CDR3 nucleotides: TGTGCCACCAGTGATACTGAAGACGCTAGCACAGATACGCAGTATTTT.

This clonotype showed up many times. V usage is TRBV24-1 and J usage is TRBJ2-3; D ambiguous. Germline assignment: CDR1 KGHDR and CDR2 SFDVKD. Trimming took 4 bases from V and 6 from J, leaving 4 bases between them. CDR3 length equals 11 residues. This CDR3 is CATSEWDTQYF. DNA of the CDR3: TGTGCCACCAGTGAGTGGGATACGCAGTATTTT.

Written as DNA, the CDR3 is TGTGCCAGCAGTGAAAGGACAGGGAGTCCCGAGCAGTACTTC. Protein: CASSERTGSPEQYF. This chain connects TRBV2 to TRBJ2-7, with TRBD1 matching over 8 bases. Germline assignment: CDR1 SNHLY and CDR2 FYNNEI. This CDR3 has 14 residues. The V and J ends lost 2 bases and 6 bases, in that order; junction bases with no gene match: 6. Variable domain in full (rest from reference TRBV2 and TRBJ2-7): EPEVTQTPSHQVTQMGQEVILRCVPISNHLYFYWYRQILGQKVEFLVSFYNNEISEKSEIFDDQFSVERPDGSNFTLKIRSTKLEDSAMYFCASSERTGSPEQYFGPGTRLTVT.

The chain has TRBV24-1 and TRBJ1-2; D is ambiguous. CDR1 is KGHDR and CDR2 is SFDVKD in the germline V gene. The V and J ends lost 4 bases and 4 bases respectively, with 3 bases between them. The CDR3 loop spans 11 amino acids. CDR3: CATSDPYGYTF. As DNA, the CDR3 is TGTGCCACCAGTGACCCCTATGGCTACACCTTC.

The J gene is TRBJ1-5, the V gene TRBV2, with D hard to call. Germline V gives CDR1 SNHLY, CDR2 FYNNEI. The CDR3 is made up of 15 amino acids. V dropped 3 bases and J dropped 7 bases, with 16 bases sitting between them. The CDR3 DNA reads as TGTGCCAGCAGTGACCTTGGGAGCGCCCACCAGCCCCAGCATTTT. Its protein is CASSDLGSAHQPQHF.

Only a few counts were recorded for this clonotype. The CDR3: CASSIFAGGRWMNEQFF. For the CDR3, the DNA is TGTGCCAGCAGCATCTTCGCGGGGGGGCGGTGGATGAATGAGCAGTTCTTC. The rearrangement joins TRBV7-9 to TRBJ2-1, with 9 bases that match TRBD2. CDR1 is SEHNR, CDR2 FQNEAQ, per germline (reference sequence). This CDR3 is built from 17 residues. The V and J ends lost 5 bases and 7 bases, in that order; junction bases with no gene match: 15.

The chain employs TRBV24-1 and TRBJ2-1, with 13 bases matching TRBD2. The CDR3 loop spans 15 amino acids. V was pared by 3 bases and J by 9 bases, with 4 bases of the junction left unmatched. Germline CDR1 is KGHDR and CDR2 is SFDVKD. CDR3 nucleotide sequence: TGTGCCACCAGTGATACTCGGACTAGCGGGGGTGAGCAGTTCTTC. Translating it yields CATSDTRTSGGEQFF.

This clonotype was counted a few times. This sequence joins TRBV19 and TRBJ2-3, with TRBD2 identical over 7 bases. Germline trimming cut 4 bases from V and 1 base from J; bases unmatched to any gene: 5. This CDR3 has 15 residues. Germline values: CDR1 LNHDA, CDR2 SQIVND (reference sequence). CDR3 sequence (DNA): TGTGCCAGTAGTACGGGAGGAGGTCGCACAGATACGCAGTATTTT. It translates to CASSTGGGRTDTQYF.

The rearrangement uses TRBV20-1 and TRBJ1-5; D is unclear. Trimming stripped 3 bases from V and 9 bases from J, with 12 bases between. This CDR3 is 12 amino acids long. CDR1 is DFQATT and CDR2 is SNEGSKA in the germline V gene (reference sequence). DNA for the CDR3: TGCAGTGCTAGGTCGGACCCGTTGCCCCAGCATTTT. The encoded protein is CSARSDPLPQHF.

The chain carries TRBV19 and TRBJ2-3; maybe TRBD1 (5 bases). Germline CDR1 LNHDA, CDR2 SQIVND (reference sequence). This CDR3 has 13 amino acids. Trimming removed 8 bases at V and 0 bases at J, with 9 bases between. The chain's CDR3 is CASQRTSTDTQYF. The DNA for the CDR3 is TGTGCCAGTCAAAGGACAAGCACAGATACGCAGTATTTT.

Only one count was recorded for this clonotype. A much more abundant neighbour one base away suggests this may be a read error. The genes are TRBV4-3 and TRBJ2-4; tentative D call: TRBD1 (5 bases). Germline V gene sequence: CDR1 LGHNA, CDR2 YSLEER. The CDR3 runs to 15 residues. V dropped 4 bases and J dropped 4 bases, with 14 bases sitting between them. The CDR3: CASSRGREGKNIQYF. The CDR3 DNA reads as TGCGCCAGCAGCCGCGGCAGGGAAGGAAAAAACATTCAGTACTTC.

The chain recombines TRBV7-2 with TRBJ1-5, with 7 bases that match TRBD1. V shed 3 bases, J shed 3 bases, and the junction held 5 bases outside the gene matches. The CDR3 totals 15 residues. CDR1 is SGHTA, CDR2 FQGNSA, per germline. DNA for the CDR3: TGTGCCAGCAGCTTCGGGGACAGCCTCAATCAGCCCCAGCATTTT. It encodes CASSFGDSLNQPQHF.

The V call is TRBV19, the J call TRBJ1-2; 7 nucleotides line up with TRBD1. The trim removed 5 bases at V and 4 bases at J, leaving 7 bases unmatched. The CDR3 spans 14 residues. CDR1 and CDR2 (germline): LNHDA, SQIVND (reference sequence). The CDR3 DNA is TGTGCCAGTAGTCCGAGACAGGGCTCCTATGGCTACACCTTC. It codes for CASSPRQGSYGYTF.

Many counts were recorded for this clonotype. This rearrangement joins TRBV25-1 to TRBJ2-2; a weak D match, TRBD1 (6 bases). The CDR3 covers 15 residues. The germline V gene encodes CDR1 MGHDK and CDR2 SYGVNS. V was pared by 4 bases and J by 2 bases, with 11 bases between. The CDR3 sequence: CASSVRGSNTGELFF. The CDR3 region has the DNA TGTGCCAGCAGTGTCAGGGGCTCCAACACCGGGGAGCTGTTTTTT.

Details on this clonotype: This clone may be a read error of a much larger clone one base away. The chain is built from TRBV24-1 and TRBJ2-2; TRBD2 aligns across 13 bases. The CDR3 consists of 16 residues. The ends lost 4 bases at V and 13 bases at J; junction bases unmatched: 11. Germline values: CDR1 KGHDR, CDR2 SFDVKD. CDR3 amino acids: CATSDLGLAGAAVLFF. Written as DNA, the CDR3 is TGTGCCACCAGTGACCTCGGACTAGCGGGGGCAGCGGTGCTGTTTTTT.

This clonotype has a single count. The chain is built from TRBV2 and TRBJ1-5, with a possible D match to TRBD1 (5 bases). With 2 bases removed from V and 7 bases from J, the gap between germline ends came to 15 bases. The CDR3 is made up of 15 amino acids. Germline loops: CDR1 SNHLY, CDR2 FYNNEI. CDR3 loop: CASSELFGGGQPQHF. The CDR3, as DNA: TGTGCCAGCAGTGAACTCTTTGGGGGTGGGCAGCCCCAGCATTTT.

V usage is TRBV11-2 and J usage is TRBJ1-1; the D gene is possibly TRBD1 (6 bases). Germline loops: CDR1 SGHAT, CDR2 FQNNGV. The ends were cut back, 5 bases at V and 0 bases at J, with 10 bases in the middle. The length of the CDR3 is 14 residues. The DNA of the CDR3 is TGTGCCAGCAGCGACAGGCTAATGAACACTGAAGCTTTCTTT. This encodes CASSDRLMNTEAFF.

The rearrangement links TRBV7-2 to TRBJ2-2; unclear D gene. This CDR3 spans 15 amino acids. V dropped 4 bases and J dropped 4 bases, with 13 bases sitting between them. Germline CDR1 is SGHTA and CDR2 is FQGNSA. CDR3 DNA: TGTGCCAGCAGCTCACAGAGATTAGGCACCGGGGAGCTGTTTTTT. The encoded protein is CASSSQRLGTGELFF.

This clonotype was recorded many times. J is TRBJ2-7 and V is TRBV4-1; D ambiguous. There are 15 residues in the CDR3. Germline V gene sequence: CDR1 MGHRA, CDR2 YSYEKL. The V end was cut by 1 base, the J end by 2 bases, with 12 bases between. Here the CDR3 reads CASSQGLGGPYEQYF. DNA for the CDR3: TGCGCCAGCAGCCAAGGCTTGGGCGGCCCCTACGAGCAGTACTTC.

The CDR3 sequence: CASSFLAGAAEQYF. CDR3 sequence (DNA): TGTGCCAGCAGCTTCCTAGCGGGAGCGGCTGAGCAGTACTTC. The rearrangement joins TRBV7-3 to TRBJ2-7; 10 bases fit TRBD2. From germline, CDR1 is SGHTA and CDR2 FQGTGA. Trimming cost V 3 bases and J 7 bases; bases outside gene matches: 6. This CDR3 is 14 amino acids long.

Many counts were recorded for this clonotype. The chain couples TRBV29-1 to TRBJ2-7, with 10 bases aligning to TRBD1. This CDR3 comprises 13 residues. Germline-derived CDR1 and CDR2 are SQVTM and ANQGSEA. V shed 4 bases and J 5 bases; nucleotides not matched to a gene: 5. This CDR3 reads CSVASDRGDEQYF. CDR3 in DNA: TGCAGCGTTGCTTCGGACAGGGGGGACGAGCAGTACTTC.

This clonotype appeared a single time. V is TRBV29-1 and J is TRBJ2-5, with D perhaps matching TRBD1 (5 bases). Germline lookup yields CDR1 SQVTM and CDR2 ANQGSEA. V was trimmed by 6 bases and J by 0 bases, leaving 14 bases between them. This CDR3 comprises 14 residues. DNA for the CDR3: TGCAGCGTAATACGACAGAAAGACCAAGAGACCCAGTACTTC. It encodes CSVIRQKDQETQYF.

The rearrangement links TRBV19 to TRBJ1-6; 7 nucleotides match TRBD1. V shed 4 bases, J shed 9 bases, and the junction held 12 bases outside the gene matches. The CDR3 has 16 amino acids. CDR1 and CDR2 from the germline V gene are LNHDA and SQIVND (reference sequence). Here the CDR3 DNA reads TGTGCCAGTAGTAGGGACAGCGAAGTAGTAGCTTCACCCCTCCACTTT. It yields the protein CASSRDSEVVASPLHF.

J is TRBJ2-7 and V is TRBV29-1; 7 nucleotides line up with TRBD1. The germline gives CDR1 SQVTM, CDR2 ANQGSEA. J was trimmed by 7 bases and V by 8 bases; bases with no gene match: 11. The CDR3 runs 12 residues. CDR3 amino acids: CSTDGQVGEQYF. CDR3 sequence (DNA): TGCAGCACCGACGGACAGGTGGGGGAGCAGTACTTC.

In nucleotides, the CDR3 is TGTGCCACCCAAACCCAGGGGAGATACGAGCAGTACTTC. Protein sequence: CATQTQGRYEQYF. The genes are TRBV10-3 and TRBJ2-7, with a weak D call TRBD1 (6 bases). The CDR3 sequence is 13 residues long. Germline V lookup: CDR1 ENHRY, CDR2 SYGVKD. Trimming shortened V by 10 bases and J by 4 bases, and 17 bases separated the two germline ends.

The chain links TRBV19 to TRBJ2-7, with 7 bases matching TRBD1. The CDR3 runs to 15 residues. From germline, CDR1 is LNHDA and CDR2 SQIVND (reference sequence). V dropped 5 bases and J dropped 0; count of bases not matched to a gene: 7. DNA for the CDR3: TGTGCCAGTAGTGTGACCGGGACAGACTCCTACGAGCAGTACTTC. This codes for CASSVTGTDSYEQYF.

This clonotype was counted a few times. Given a much more abundant clone one base away, this may be a read error. The genes are TRBV7-6 and TRBJ2-1; D is unclear. This CDR3 contains 11 residues. Germline values: CDR1 SGHVS, CDR2 FNYEAQ. CDR3 nucleotide sequence: TGTGCCAGCAGCTTTGGCAATGAGCAGCTCTTC. Its protein is CASSFGNEQLF. Supplemented by reference TRBV7-6 and TRBJ2-1, the full variable domain reads GAGVSQSPRYKVTKRGQDVALRCDPISGHVSLYWYRQALGQGPEFLTYFNYEAQQDKSGLPNDRFSAERPEGSISTLTIQRTEQRDSAMYRCASSFGNEQLFGPGTRLTVL.